This entry concerns a single TCR beta chain. The CDR3 end falls 3 residues outside the read, so it is completed with the germline J gene. All participants had a single incident cervical HPV16 infection, and prevalent HPV16 infections were excluded. Trimming at V came to 1 base and at J to 3 bases, leaving 4 bases not matched to a gene. The germline V gene encodes CDR1 SGHTA and CDR2 FQGNSA. The CDR3 is made up of 15 amino acids. This entry belongs to a study of T cells in women clearing cervical HPV infection. Turning to the study itself: Donors had HPV16-related CIN3 or worse; 2 had invasive cancer. Only a few women had HLA typing results available.

TCR beta CDR3 amplified by multiplex PCR from about 1,100 ng genomic DNA. Produced via immunoSEQ multiplex PCR; TCRdb's table is partial and in-frame only. Listed are about 30,000 clones; approximately 6.3% falls within the top ten. Sequenced material: blood buffy coat. The V call is TRBV7-2, the J call TRBJ2-7; 9 nucleotides agree with TRBD2. This receptor was taken from a woman aged 18 to 75 with a cervical HPV16 infection that either progressed to CIN3+ or cleared (not recorded which). Partial CDR3 DNA: TGTGCCAGCAGCTTAGTCGCGGGGGGGCACTACGAG. Protein: CASSLVAGGHYE. The full CDR3 is CASSLVAGGHYEQYF.